Listed below are T cell receptor beta chains from one sample, sequenced in a study of blood T cell repertoires in COVID-19. Clones were read by immunoSEQ multiplex PCR, and TCRdb kept only the in-frame ones, dropping some. The sample contains approximately 300,000 clones, around 86% of which appear only once. Sequencing was done on a sample of peripheral blood. Source of these receptors: a man in his fifties with active or convalescent COVID-19. Both conserved end residues are part of each CDR3. The order of the fields is D gene, V gene, J gene, clone size, CDR3 protein, CDR3 DNA. D genes are given only for firm matches. A clone size is listed for some rows: how often the clone was seen (once, few, many), or a class if it is expanded.

NA	TRBV19	TRBJ1-5	few	CASSMTTDIYNQPQHF	TGTGCCAGTAGTATGACAACGGACATATACAATCAGCCCCAGCATTTT
TRBD2	TRBV11-2	TRBJ2-7	NA	CASSLDRGVAGDSYEQYF	TGTGCCAGCAGCTTAGATAGGGGGGTAGCGGGAGATTCCTACGAGCAGTACTTC
NA	TRBV5-1	TRBJ2-2	NA	CASSLAGWTGELFF	TGCGCCAGCAGCTTGGCCGGGTGGACCGGGGAGCTGTTTTTT
NA	TRBV5-1	TRBJ1-1	NA	CASSTGGTRGTEAFF	TGCGCCAGCAGCACCGGGGGGACCCGAGGCACTGAAGCTTTCTTT
NA	TRBV28	TRBJ1-1	NA	CASTPTIQGLEAFF	TGTGCCAGCACCCCTACGATTCAGGGCTTGGAAGCTTTCTTT
NA	TRBV5-1	TRBJ1-1	NA	CASSLAWGRNTEAFF	TGCGCCAGCAGCTTGGCCTGGGGGCGGAACACTGAAGCTTTCTTT
NA	TRBV16	TRBJ1-1	NA	CASSHSSFLNTEAFF	TGTGCCAGCAGCCATTCGTCGTTTTTGAACACTGAAGCTTTCTTT
TRBD1	TRBV4-2	TRBJ1-4	NA	CASSQSRQGGSEKLFF	TGTGCCAGCAGCCAATCTCGACAGGGCGGAAGTGAAAAACTGTTTTTT
TRBD2	TRBV25-1	TRBJ2-3	once	CASTAGVAGPTDTQYF	TGTGCCAGCACCGCGGGGGTAGCGGGGCCCACAGATACGCAGTATTTT
NA	TRBV28	TRBJ1-6	NA	CASRLDKGGRHNSPLHF	TGTGCCAGCAGGTTAGACAAAGGGGGACGACATAATTCACCCCTCCACTTT
NA	TRBV2	TRBJ1-3	NA	CASSYSGNTIYF	TGTGCCAGCTCTTACTCTGGAAACACCATATATTTT
NA	TRBV4-3	TRBJ1-4	few	CASSRGRVTNEKLFF	TGCGCCAGCAGCCGCGGGAGGGTAACTAATGAAAAACTGTTTTTT
TRBD1	TRBV25-1	TRBJ1-2	NA	CASSGGTGRNYGYTF	TGTGCCAGCAGTGGCGGGACAGGGAGAAACTATGGCTACACCTTC
NA	TRBV6-6	TRBJ2-2	NA	CASSPGVLNTGELFF	TGTGCCAGCTCTCCGGGGGTCCTGAACACCGGGGAGCTGTTTTTT
TRBD1	TRBV5-5	TRBJ2-5	NA	CASSLGQQETQYF	TGTGCCAGCAGCCTGGGACAGCAAGAGACCCAGTACTTC
NA	TRBV4-3	TRBJ1-1	few	CASSQATTSGNTEAFF	TGCGCCAGCAGCCAAGCGACCACCTCGGGGAACACTGAAGCTTTCTTT
NA	TRBV24-1	TRBJ2-2	NA	CATSDPGRGNTGELFF	TGTGCCACCAGTGATCCCGGCAGGGGGAACACCGGGGAGCTGTTTTTT
TRBD1	TRBV5-4	TRBJ2-3	once	CASSRGPGTDTQYF	TGTGCCAGCAGCAGGGGGCCGGGCACAGATACGCAGTATTTT
NA	TRBV6-5	TRBJ2-3	NA	CASSYSGASTDTQYF	TGTGCCAGCAGTTACTCGGGGGCTAGCACAGATACGCAGTATTTT
NA	TRBV27	TRBJ1-4	NA	CASSLTANEKLFF	TGTGCCAGCAGTTTGACAGCTAATGAAAAACTGTTTTTT
TRBD2	TRBV5-4	TRBJ2-7	NA	CASTPGLAGYEQYF	TGTGCCAGCACCCCGGGACTAGCGGGCTACGAGCAGTACTTC
TRBD2	TRBV10-3	TRBJ2-2	once	CATALTSGRTRTWELFF	TGTGCCACCGCACTCACTAGCGGGAGGACAAGGACCTGGGAGCTGTTTTTT
TRBD1	TRBV19	TRBJ1-1	NA	CASIGGQGNTEAFF	TGTGCCAGTATCGGCGGACAGGGGAACACTGAAGCTTTCTTT
NA	TRBV7-6	TRBJ1-1	NA	CASSSGNWGTEAFF	TGTGCCAGCAGCAGCGGCAACTGGGGCACTGAAGCTTTCTTT
TRBD1	TRBV6-1	TRBJ1-2	NA	CASSEFGTVNYGYTF	TGTGCCAGCAGTGAATTTGGGACAGTAAACTATGGCTACACCTTC
TRBD2	TRBV4-1	TRBJ2-7	NA	CASSQLAGGFYEQYF	TGCGCCAGCAGCCAGCTAGCGGGAGGGTTCTACGAGCAGTACTTC
NA	TRBV21-1	TRBJ2-7	NA	CASSTKNRDRLYEQYF	TGTGCCAGCAGCACCAAAAACCGAGACAGGCTATACGAGCAGTACTTC
TRBD1	TRBV5-1	TRBJ1-6	once	CASSPTPLTGGRSNSPLHF	TGCGCCAGCAGCCCAACGCCCCTAACAGGGGGCAGGAGTAATTCACCCCTCCACTTT